The 8 T cell receptor beta chains below all came from one sample that was sequenced in a study of control samples from healthy donors and cancer patients. Data came from immunoSEQ multiplex PCR; TCRdb stores just in-frame clones and leaves some out. The sample consists of some 200,000 clones, just under 95% of them appearing once. Source material: blood. The receptors originated from a man aged 18 to 29 in good health.

The rearrangement joins TRBV6-5 to TRBJ2-1; TRBD1 aligns across 10 bases. Per germline, CDR1 MNHEY and CDR2 SVGAGI. CDR3 length: 13 amino acids. With V trimmed by 8 bases and J by 12 bases, 10 bases remained unmatched. CDR3 residues: CASGDRGSWGQFF. The DNA of the CDR3 is TGTGCCAGCGGGGACAGGGGAAGCTGGGGGCAGTTCTTC.

The chain employs TRBV5-5 and TRBJ2-3; TRBD1 might be the D (7 bases). V was pared by 0 bases and J by 3 bases, with 14 bases between. The CDR3 has 16 residues. Germline V gene lookup returns CDR1 SGHKS and CDR2 YYEKEE (reference sequence). The CDR3 here is CASSLVRAGGTDTQYF. In nucleotides, the CDR3 is TGTGCCAGCAGCTTGGTTCGGGCAGGGGGGACAGATACGCAGTATTTT.

The CDR3 reads CASSQTGSSYNSPLHF. The CDR3 DNA reads as TGCGCCAGCAGCCAGACAGGGAGCTCCTATAATTCACCCCTCCACTTT. The rearrangement joins TRBV4-1 to TRBJ1-6; TRBD1 agrees at 7 bases. The germline V gene encodes CDR1 MGHRA and CDR2 YSYEKL. The CDR3 sequence is 16 residues long. Germline trimming cut 3 bases from V and 0 bases from J; bases unmatched to any gene: 2.

The CDR3 sequence: CASSQDRGPNEKLFF. The CDR3 bases are TGCGCCAGCAGCCAAGACAGGGGGCCAAATGAAAAACTGTTTTTT. The chain links TRBV4-1 to TRBJ1-4, with TRBD1 matching over 8 bases. V was clipped by 0 bases and J by 5 bases; unmatched bases: 2. Germline-derived CDR1 and CDR2 are MGHRA and YSYEKL. The CDR3 is made up of 15 amino acids.

This clone appeared once. The chain employs TRBV5-1 and TRBJ2-2; 8 bases align to TRBD1. J was trimmed by 0 bases and V by 4 bases; bases with no gene match: 5. Germline CDR1 SGHRS, CDR2 YFSETQ. The CDR3 is 16 amino acids. CDR3 bases: TGCGCCAGCAGCCCCTTACAGGGGGCGAACACCGGGGAGCTGTTTTTT. Protein product: CASSPLQGANTGELFF.

The gene calls are TRBV19 and TRBJ1-1; D unresolved. This CDR3 spans 14 amino acids. Germline values: CDR1 LNHDA, CDR2 SQIVND (reference sequence). Trimming took 10 bases from V and 4 from J, leaving 19 bases between them. The CDR3 loop is CATQLQATTTEAFF. The CDR3 region has the DNA TGTGCCACCCAACTCCAGGCGACGACCACTGAAGCTTTCTTT.

This sequence joins TRBV7-3 and TRBJ1-2; D might be TRBD1 (5 bases). V lost 6 bases and J lost 2, with 10 bases in between. This CDR3 region has 13 residues. CDR1 and CDR2 (germline): SGHTA, FQGTGA. Here the CDR3 reads CASSMGPNYGYTF. The DNA for the CDR3 is TGTGCCAGCAGTATGGGACCGAACTATGGCTACACCTTC.

The chain carries TRBV19 and TRBJ1-2; the match to TRBD1 covers 11 bases. Germline assignment: CDR1 LNHDA and CDR2 SQIVND (reference sequence). V dropped 6 bases and J dropped 7; count of bases not matched to a gene: 4. There are 13 residues in the CDR3. CDR3: CASRGTGGAGYTF. The CDR3 DNA sequence: TGTGCCAGTAGAGGGACAGGGGGTGCTGGCTACACCTTC.